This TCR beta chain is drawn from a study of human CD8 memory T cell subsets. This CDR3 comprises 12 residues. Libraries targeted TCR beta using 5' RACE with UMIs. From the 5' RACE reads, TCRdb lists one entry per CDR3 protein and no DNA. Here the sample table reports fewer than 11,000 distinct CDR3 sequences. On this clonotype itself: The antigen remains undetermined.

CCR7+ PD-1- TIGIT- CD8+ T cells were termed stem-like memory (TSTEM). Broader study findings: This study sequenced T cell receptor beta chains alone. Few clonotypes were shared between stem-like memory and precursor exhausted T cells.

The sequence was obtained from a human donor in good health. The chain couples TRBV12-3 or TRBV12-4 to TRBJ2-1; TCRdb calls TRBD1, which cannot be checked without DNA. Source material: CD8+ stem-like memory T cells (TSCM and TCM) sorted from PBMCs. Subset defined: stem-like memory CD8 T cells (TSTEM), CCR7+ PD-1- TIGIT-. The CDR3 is CASSPAGHEQFF.